This TCR beta chain comes out of a study of T cell repertoires in cytomegalovirus infection. Study background: In public TCR beta signatures, there were indications of both CMV infection and matching HLA type.

TCRdb called the reads again in MiXCR, with one record for every CDR3 protein. The sample shows roughly 920,000 distinct CDR3 sequences, roughly 30% of them seen only once. As concerns this clonotype: As yet, its antigen is unknown.

V was clipped by 2 bases and J by 8 bases; unmatched bases: 7. This CDR3 is built from 15 residues. CDR1 is MNHEY, CDR2 SMNVEV, per germline (reference sequence). The chain uses TRBV27 and TRBJ2-3, with 10 positions matching TRBD2. This TCR was recovered from a human donor in good health (CMV status not recorded). Some clones in this sample may be carry-over from other donors' samples. The source was cultured CD8+ T cells from PBMCs, collected from culture after CMV antigen stimulation. This CDR3 reads CASSLTLAGDSTQYF. The DNA of the CDR3 is TGTGCCAGCAGTTTAACGCTAGCGGGGGATTCTACGCAGTATTTT.